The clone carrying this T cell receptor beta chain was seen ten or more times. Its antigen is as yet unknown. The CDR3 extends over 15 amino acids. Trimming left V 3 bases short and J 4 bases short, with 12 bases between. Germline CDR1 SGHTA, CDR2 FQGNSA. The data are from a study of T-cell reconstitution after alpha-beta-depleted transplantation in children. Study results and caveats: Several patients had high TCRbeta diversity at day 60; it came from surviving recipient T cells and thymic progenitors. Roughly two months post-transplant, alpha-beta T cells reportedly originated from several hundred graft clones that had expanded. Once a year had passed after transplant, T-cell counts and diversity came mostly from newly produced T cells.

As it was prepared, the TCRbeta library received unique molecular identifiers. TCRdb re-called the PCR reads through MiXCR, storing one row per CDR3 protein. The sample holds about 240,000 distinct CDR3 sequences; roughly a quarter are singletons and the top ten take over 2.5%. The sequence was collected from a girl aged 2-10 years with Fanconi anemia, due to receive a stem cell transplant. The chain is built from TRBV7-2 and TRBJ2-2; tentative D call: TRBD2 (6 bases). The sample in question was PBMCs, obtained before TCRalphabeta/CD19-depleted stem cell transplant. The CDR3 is CASSFAGKGTGELFF. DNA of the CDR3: TGTGCCAGCAGCTTCGCGGGGAAGGGCACCGGGGAGCTGTTTTTT.